This TCR beta chain was retrieved from a study of T cells in localized non-small cell lung cancer. CDR3 length: 16 amino acids. Germline-derived CDR1 and CDR2 are MDHEN and SYDVKM. J gave up 4 bases and V 5 bases, and 4 bases lay outside the gene matches. Study conclusions and caveats: Uninvolved adjacent lung had the highest recorded T cell clonality, with tumor below it. Adjacent lung exhibited a median of about 50 among the 100 most abundant tumor clones.

Generated by immunoSEQ multiplex PCR, the TCRdb table keeps only in-frame clones and is missing some. Among approximately 3,000 clones listed, around 27% were seen once. Concerning this clone: Its cognate antigen is unknown.

Atypia-free lung next to the tumor was sampled at least 2 cm from its margin. This clonotype was obtained from a female donor over 55 with stage I squamous cell lung carcinoma. Sample: normal lung tissue next to the tumor, taken before any cancer treatment. The chain couples TRBV28 to TRBJ2-2, with 13 bases identical to TRBD2. The CDR3 loop is CASSMGLAGTTGELFF. The DNA for the CDR3 is TGTGCCAGCAGTATGGGACTAGCGGGGACCACCGGGGAGCTGTTTTTT. Full variable domain (missing parts from reference TRBV28 and TRBJ2-2): DVKVTQSSRYLVKRTGEKVFLECVQDMDHENMFWYRQDPGLGLRLIYFSYDVKMKEKGDIPEGYSVSREKKERFSLILESASTNQTSMYLCASSMGLAGTTGELFFGEGSRLTVL.